One and the same sample provided the 2 T cell receptor beta chains below, sequenced in a study of blood T cells in healthy people across ages. Combining a sample-barcoded 5' primer with a J-beta primer mix, a second PCR ran for roughly 6 to 12 cycles. TCRdb reprocessed the 5' RACE reads with MiXCR, giving one entry per CDR3 protein. Seen here are 1.2 million to 1.5 million distinct CDR3 sequences, approximately 40% observed once, and the top ten hold 6.5% to 10%. The sequenced sample consisted of blood. The receptors stem from a woman aged 18-29 years in good health.

This chain uses TRBV2 with TRBJ2-7, with D possibly called TRBD1 or TRBD2 (5 bases each). Germline values: CDR1 SNHLY, CDR2 FYNNEI. Trimming left V 5 bases short and J 5 bases short, with 13 bases between. This CDR3 has 13 amino acids. CDR3 bases: TGTGCCAGCAGTTCTGAGGGGTTCAACGAGCAGTACTTC. Amino acids: CASSSEGFNEQYF. The full variable domain, completed using reference TRBV2 and TRBJ2-7, is EPEVTQTPSHQVTQMGQEVILRCVPISNHLYFYWYRQILGQKVEFLVSFYNNEISEKSEIFDDQFSVERPDGSNFTLKIRSTKLEDSAMYFCASSSEGFNEQYFGPGTRLTVT.

The rearrangement uses TRBV20-1 and TRBJ2-3, with 9 bases that match TRBD1. The CDR3 is 17 residues long. Germline V gene lookup returns CDR1 DFQATT and CDR2 SNEGSKA (reference sequence). V gave up 3 bases and J gave up 0 bases; unmatched junction bases: 10. CDR3 residues: CSARSDRGGLSTDTQYF. The DNA of the CDR3 is TGCAGTGCTAGGTCGGACAGGGGAGGCTTGAGCACAGATACGCAGTATTTT.